This T cell receptor beta chain came from a study of post-analysis software for immune sequencing data (dated by TCRdb to 2014 to 2015). Broadly, across the study: Relapsing-remitting, secondary progressive and progressive-relapsing multiple sclerosis were recorded as disease courses, and subtype annotation was lacking for some patients. The patient repertoires were set against around ten previously published healthy control repertoires from donors whose ages ranged from roughly 6 to 27 years. A subset of samples was prepared in parallel using single-end sample barcoding, then pooled and co-amplified after Illumina adapter ligation. The investigation overall reported the following: Roughly 5 TRBV segments, including TRBV5-6, TRBV5-1 and TRBV20-1, were significantly more frequent in patients than controls. When samples were clustered directly using the F measure, samples prepared in the same batch co-clustered strongly, which prompted a batch-effect correction. Multiple sclerosis patients had significantly lower normalized Chao1 diversity than controls, a result that suggests substantial peripheral T-cell clonal expansion. The control group was slightly older than the multiple sclerosis patient group.

The CDR3 runs 14 amino acids, cysteine and phenylalanine included. Here the CDR3 DNA is all that survives: 42 bases in frame from base 1. Via the germline V gene (reference sequence), CDR1 is SEHNR and CDR2 FQNEAQ. V loses 4 bases at its end and J loses 5 bases; junction bases beyond the gene matches: 7. Library construction relied on PCR. Sequencing took place on an Illumina HiSeq 2500. To reduce PCR and sequencing biases, unique molecular identifiers were incorporated into the TCR beta cDNA libraries. Per 1 to 10 million input T cells, 500,000 or so cDNA molecules were obtained, such that each molecule approximated one T cell. Patient libraries were prepared and sequenced with the same protocol used for the earlier healthy control dataset. Within a given batch, samples were prepared together, multiplexed and sequenced on the same HiSeq lane. The original methods were these. Raw barcoded reads were processed with MIGEC, and single-read molecular identifier groups were discarded before consensus assembly and CDR3 extraction. Clonotype tables were post-analysed with VDJtools, normalizing diversity by down-sampling all datasets to the smallest sample size. Repertoire overlap clustering matched CDR3 amino acid but not nucleotide sequences to correct batch-related cross-sample contamination. TCRdb trimmed public reads at Q25 via fastp, called clones via MiXCR and kept in-frame beta chains. Rows matching on CDR3 protein sequence are summarized as one entry with the most common DNA and genes. The V and J calls shown here were made by TCRdb, not taken from the authors' results. For this sample there are hundreds of thousands of distinct CDR3 sequences; around 53% appear just once. Approximately 4.5% of the sample is held by the ten biggest clonotypes.

Turning to this clonotype: The target of this receptor is not known. No per-base quality is available; no much larger clone lies one base away.

To demonstrate the VDJtools post-analysis software, TCR beta repertoires were profiled from the peripheral blood of about a dozen young patients with multiple sclerosis. The multiple sclerosis patients were children and adolescents ranging in age from 6 to 15 years. The TCR was taken from a girl aged 10-17 years with multiple sclerosis. Sequences were obtained from blood. The rearranged chain carries TRBV7-9 and TRBJ2-7; a stretch of 8 junction bases matches TRBD1. The sequence in DNA is TGTGCCAGCAGCTCACGGACAGGGACCGACGAGCAGTACTTC. It translates to CASSSRTGTDEQYF.